This T cell receptor beta chain was captured in a study of shared clonotypes between healthy human individuals. Whole-study findings and limits: Clonotypes that were shared across a handful of donors made up roughly 5% of naive CD4 clonotypes. Rarefaction exposed incomplete sorted-subset sequencing despite large depth.

As handled by the study authors: With immunoSEQ giving junction-only sequences and no quality scores, filtering differed. The method was immunoSEQ multiplex PCR; TCRdb's version includes in-frame clones alone and lacks a portion of them. From that table come the V and J calls and clone size; the DNA was used to work out D and trimming. The repertoire holds millions of clones, with more than 90% as singletons. Note on this clone: The antigen is unknown.

The CDR3 is made up of 15 amino acids. The V gene's germline CDR1 is LNHDA and CDR2 SQIVND (reference sequence). V was pared by 0 bases and J by 2 bases, with 8 bases between. The sample was naive CD4+ T cells sorted from blood. Described subset: CD45RA+ positively selected. This chain links TRBV19 with TRBJ1-5; weak D call: TRBD1 (6 bases). The TCR comes from a man between 18 and 29 years old in good health. The CDR3 is CASSIETGRNQPQHF. CDR3 DNA sequence: TGTGCCAGTAGTATAGAGACAGGACGCAATCAGCCCCAGCATTTT.